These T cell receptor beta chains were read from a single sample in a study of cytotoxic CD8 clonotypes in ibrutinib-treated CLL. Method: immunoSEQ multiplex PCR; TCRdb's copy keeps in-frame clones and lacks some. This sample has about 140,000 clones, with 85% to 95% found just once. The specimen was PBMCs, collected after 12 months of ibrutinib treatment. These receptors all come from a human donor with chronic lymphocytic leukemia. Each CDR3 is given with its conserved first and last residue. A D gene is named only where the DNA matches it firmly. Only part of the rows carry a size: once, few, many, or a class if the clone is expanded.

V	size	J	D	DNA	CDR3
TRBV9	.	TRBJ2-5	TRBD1	TGTGCCAGCAGCGTAACAGGGGATAGGAAGACCCAGTACTTC	CASSVTGDRKTQYF
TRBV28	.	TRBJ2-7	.	TGTGCCAGCATAGGACAGAGTACCTACGAGCAGTACTTC	CASIGQSTYEQYF
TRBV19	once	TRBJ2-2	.	TGTGCCACCGTGGCCAGGGAGGACACCGGGGAGCTGTTTTTT	CATVAREDTGELFF
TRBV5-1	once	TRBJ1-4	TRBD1	TGCGCCAGCAGCTTATCTGGACAGGACGAAAAACTGTTTTTT	CASSLSGQDEKLFF
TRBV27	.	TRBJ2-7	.	TGTGCCAGCAGTTACGCCAGCGGGCAAACCTACGAGCAGTACTTC	CASSYASGQTYEQYF
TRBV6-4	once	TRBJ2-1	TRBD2	TGTGCCAGCAGTTCAGCGGGAGAGTCCTACAATGAGCAGTTCTTC	CASSSAGESYNEQFF
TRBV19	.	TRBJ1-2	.	TGTGCCAGTAGTATCACCCCGAACTATGGCTACACCTTC	CASSITPNYGYTF
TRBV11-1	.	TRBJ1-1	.	TGTGCCAGCAGCATTCGAGGGGCCACTGAAGCTTTCTTT	CASSIRGATEAFF
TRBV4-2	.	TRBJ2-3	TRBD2	TGTGCCAGCAGCCTTAGAGGGGAGGGGTCAGATACGCAGTATTTT	CASSLRGEGSDTQYF
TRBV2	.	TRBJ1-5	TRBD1	TGTGCCAGCATGTTCTCCTTTGGTGGACAGGGGGCTTTCAATCAGCCCCAGCATTTT	CASMFSFGGQGAFNQPQHF
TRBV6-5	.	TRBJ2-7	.	TGTGCCAGCAGTTACCTGGGGCAGGGCTCCTACGAGCAGTACTTC	CASSYLGQGSYEQYF
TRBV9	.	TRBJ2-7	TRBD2	TGTGCCAGCACCAAGACTAGCGGATCCTACGAGCAGTACTTC	CASTKTSGSYEQYF
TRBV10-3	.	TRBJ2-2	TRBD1	TGTGCCATCAGGGGGACAGGGGCCGTCGGGGAGCTGTTTTTT	CAIRGTGAVGELFF
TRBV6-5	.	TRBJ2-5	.	TGTGCCAGCAGTCAGACGAGGCTGGAAAGAGGGACCCAGTACTTC	CASSQTRLERGTQYF
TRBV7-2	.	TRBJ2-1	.	TGTGCCAGCAGTTCCCGGCCCTCCGAGCAGTTCTTC	CASSSRPSEQFF
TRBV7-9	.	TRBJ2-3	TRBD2	TGTGCCACGACTAGCGGGGGGACTAGCACAGATACGCAGTATTTT	CATTSGGTSTDTQYF
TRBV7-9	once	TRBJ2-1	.	TGTGCCAGCAGCTCTAAGCCCGGGGGCGCATCCTACAATGAGCAGTTCTTC	CASSSKPGGASYNEQFF
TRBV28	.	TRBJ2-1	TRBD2	TGTGCCGCGGGGCGGGGGGCCTATGAGCAGTTCTTC	CAAGRGAYEQFF
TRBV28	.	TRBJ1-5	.	TGTGCCAGCATGGGGGTCCGACAGCCCCAGCATTTT	CASMGVRQPQHF
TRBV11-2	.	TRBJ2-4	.	TGTGCCAGCAGCTTGGGTGGGAATAACATTCAGTACTTC	CASSLGGNNIQYF
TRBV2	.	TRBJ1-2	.	TGTGCCAGCAGTGAAGCGTCTTACCGGGGGTCCTATGGCTACACCTTC	CASSEASYRGSYGYTF
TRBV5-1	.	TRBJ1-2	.	TGCGCCAGCAGCTTGTCCGCGGACGGTGGCTACACCTTC	CASSLSADGGYTF
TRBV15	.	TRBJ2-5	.	TGTGCCACCAGCAGGGCATCTATAAATCAAGAGACCCAGTACTTC	CATSRASINQETQYF
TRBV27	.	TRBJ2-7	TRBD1	TGTGCCAGCGGACAGGGTAATCTCGAGCAGTACTTC	CASGQGNLEQYF
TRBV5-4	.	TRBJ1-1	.	TGTGCCAGCAGCCAGGGGAGAGGGACTGAAGCTTTCTTT	CASSQGRGTEAFF
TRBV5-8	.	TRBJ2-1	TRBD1	TGTGCCAGCAGCTTGGGACAGGGGCCGCTTAATGAGCAGTTCTTC	CASSLGQGPLNEQFF
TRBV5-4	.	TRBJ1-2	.	TGTGCCAGCAGCTTGGGATTGCGCTACACCTTC	CASSLGLRYTF
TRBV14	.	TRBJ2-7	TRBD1	TGTGCCAGCAGCCTTAGGTGGGGACAGGGGTACGAGCAGTACTTC	CASSLRWGQGYEQYF
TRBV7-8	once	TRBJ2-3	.	TGTGCCAGCAGCCCAGGGGCAGGGGCCGTGGATACGCAGTATTTT	CASSPGAGAVDTQYF
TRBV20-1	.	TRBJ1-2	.	TGCAGTGCTAGAGAAAGGGATGGCTACACCTTC	CSARERDGYTF
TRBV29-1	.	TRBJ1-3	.	TGCAGCGTTGCCTCCTCTGGAAACACCATATATTTT	CSVASSGNTIYF
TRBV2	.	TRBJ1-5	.	TGTGCCAGCAACAACGGACGGTGGAATCAGCCCCAGCATTTT	CASNNGRWNQPQHF
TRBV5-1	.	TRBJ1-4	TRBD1	TGCGCCAGCAGCTCGGACAGGGGGCATGAAAAACTGTTTTTT	CASSSDRGHEKLFF
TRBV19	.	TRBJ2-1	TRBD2	TGTGCCAGTAGTACCATAGCGGGGAGCTCCTACAATGAGCAGTTCTTC	CASSTIAGSSYNEQFF
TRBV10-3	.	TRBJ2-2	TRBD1	TGTGCCATCAGTACAGGGACAGCAAACACCGGGGAGCTGTTTTTT	CAISTGTANTGELFF
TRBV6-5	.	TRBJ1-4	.	TGTGCCAGCAGTTACTCCGGGAGCACTAATGAAAAACTGTTTTTT	CASSYSGSTNEKLFF
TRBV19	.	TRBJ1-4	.	TGTGCCAGCAACGGACTTGAAATTGAAAAACTGTTTTTT	CASNGLEIEKLFF